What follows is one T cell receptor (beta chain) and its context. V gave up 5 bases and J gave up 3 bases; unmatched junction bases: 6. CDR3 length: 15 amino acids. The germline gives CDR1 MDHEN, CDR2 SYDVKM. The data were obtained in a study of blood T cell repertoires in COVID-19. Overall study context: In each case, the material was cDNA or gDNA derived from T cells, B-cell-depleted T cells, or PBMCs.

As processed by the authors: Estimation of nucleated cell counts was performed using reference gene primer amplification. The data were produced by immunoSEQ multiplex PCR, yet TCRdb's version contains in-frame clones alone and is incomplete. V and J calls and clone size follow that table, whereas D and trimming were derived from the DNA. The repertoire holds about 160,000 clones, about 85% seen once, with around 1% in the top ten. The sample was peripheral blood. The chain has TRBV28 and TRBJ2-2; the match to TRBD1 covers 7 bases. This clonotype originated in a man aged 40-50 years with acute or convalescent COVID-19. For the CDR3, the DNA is TGTGCCAGCAGTACAGGGGACCTACACACCGGGGAGCTGTTTTTT. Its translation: CASSTGDLHTGELFF.